This T cell receptor beta chain originates from a study of T cells in Graves' hyperthyroidism and ophthalmopathy. Study outcomes and limitations: Most thyroid clonotypes expanded above 0.001 appeared in blood too.

The germline gives CDR1 MGHDK, CDR2 SYGVNS. V shed 2 bases and J shed 4 bases, with 12 bases lying between them. The CDR3 runs to 15 residues. About this clonotype: What it binds is unknown.

The authors deemed Graves' hyperthyroidism stable absent ophthalmopathy progression within 18 months. Exclusions: uncontrolled infection, other autoimmune disease, pregnancy, lactation. RNA transcripts gave rise to amplified TCR beta CDR3 regions. The TCR CDR3 first-round RT-PCR relied on the HTBI primer set. One entry per CDR3 protein results from TCRdb running MiXCR on the multiplex PCR reads. The data contain more than 500,000 distinct CDR3 sequences, less than 15% of them seen just once; the ten biggest clones take up roughly 14%. The J gene is TRBJ2-1, the V gene TRBV25-1; possible D gene TRBD2, 6 bases. The receptor was derived from a woman aged 40 to 50 with Graves' hyperthyroidism. Sequenced input: blood. As DNA, the CDR3 is TGTGCCAGCAGTGAACAAGGCGGGAATTACAATGAGCAGTTCTTC. This codes for CASSEQGGNYNEQFF.